The clone carrying this T cell receptor (beta chain) was counted a single time. This CDR3 is also generated by other DNA sequences in the sample. This sample is drawn from a study of blood T cell repertoires in COVID-19. The length of the CDR3 is 14 residues. Germline V gene data show CDR1 as SGHRS and CDR2 as YFSETQ. Trimming shortened V by 4 bases and J by 0 bases, and 8 bases separated the two germline ends. The assay was immunoSEQ multiplex PCR, and TCRdb's table has in-frame clones only and misses some. The sample has under 450,000 clones, roughly 87% seen once. Across about 22 US areas, participants ranged in age from roughly 18 to 89 years. Self-reported history from a screening survey and questionnaire set each donor's cohort.

The chain carries TRBV5-1 and TRBJ1-3; D is unresolved. The TCR originated in a woman in her 30s who had recovered from COVID-19. Sequenced input: PBMCs or T cells enriched from blood (not recorded which). The CDR3 sequence: CASSPGDSGNTIYF. In DNA form, the CDR3 reads TGCGCCAGCAGCCCCGGGGACTCTGGAAACACCATATATTTT.